Each of the 3 T cell receptor beta chains below was sequenced from the same sample in a study of human T cells and chemical hapten exposure. Time point reported: pre-sensitization, week 0. Treatment defined: therapeutic diphenylcyclopropenone sensitization with weekly scalp DPC. Using its own MiXCR run on the RACE reads, TCRdb lists one record per CDR3 protein. This table has fewer than 70,000 distinct CDR3 sequences, approximately 7% appearing once. Sequencing was performed on whole blood, taken in connection with sensitization to the hapten diphenylcyclopropenone (DPC). Receptor source: a woman aged 25-40 years with alopecia areata. Some clones in this sample may be carry-over from other donors' samples.

This clonotype has ten or more counts. The gene calls are TRBV20-1 and TRBJ2-1; 9 nucleotides match TRBD1. V shed 5 bases and J 8 bases; nucleotides not matched to a gene: 1. This CDR3 has 11 residues. Germline lookup yields CDR1 DFQATT and CDR2 SNEGSKA (reference sequence). CDR3: CSAWTGDEQFF. In DNA, the CDR3 is TGCAGTGCTTGGACAGGGGATGAGCAGTTCTTC.

This clonotype was observed a few times. This chain joins TRBV2 and TRBJ2-1; D possibly corresponds to TRBD2 (5 bases). The CDR3 is made up of 14 amino acids. Deletions cut 3 bases from V and 10 bases from J, with 16 bases between. Germline CDR1 is SNHLY and CDR2 is FYNNEI. The CDR3 spells CASSETNPGPEQFF. The CDR3 DNA sequence: TGTGCCAGCAGTGAGACTAACCCGGGCCCCGAGCAGTTCTTC.

This clonotype was counted many times. The J gene is TRBJ2-7, the V gene TRBV6-1; D gene ambiguous. The CDR3 is 14 residues long. Between the trimmed V and J ends, which lost 1 base and 3 bases, there was a span of 10 bases. The germline V gene encodes CDR1 MNHNS and CDR2 SASEGT. In nucleotides, the CDR3 is TGTGCCAGCAGTGAAGATACAGAAATCTACGAGCAGTACTTC. Its protein is CASSEDTEIYEQYF.